This T cell receptor (beta chain) is from a study of neurological immune-mediated disorders. Study-wide points: None of the CDR3 amino acid sequences found in expanded clones was shared across subjects. This suggests that the TCR-beta repertoires were private in all groups.

Between the trimmed V and J ends, which lost 1 base and 9 bases, there was a span of 11 bases. The CDR3 contains 13 residues. Germline-derived CDR1 and CDR2 are SGHDT and YYEEEE. Time point defined: longitudinal time-point 1 (baseline). PBMCs stored at -80 C, 2 million in total, were the source of the unsorted libraries. This clonotype was observed many times. Its matching antigen is unknown. The cDNA was produced through 5'RACE with 10-nucleotide random UMIs. TCRdb re-analysed the 5' RACE reads in MiXCR, keeping a single row per CDR3 protein. Among about 60,000 distinct CDR3 sequences listed, around 11% were seen once.

Material for sequencing was PBMCs. The chain joins TRBV5-6 to TRBJ1-5, with TRBD1 as a possible D gene (5 bases). The sequence derives from a male donor with HTLV-1-associated myelopathy (HAM/TSP). CDR3 amino acids: CASSLSREGPQHF. Here the CDR3 DNA reads TGTGCCAGCAGCTTGAGCAGGGAGGGGCCCCAGCATTTT.